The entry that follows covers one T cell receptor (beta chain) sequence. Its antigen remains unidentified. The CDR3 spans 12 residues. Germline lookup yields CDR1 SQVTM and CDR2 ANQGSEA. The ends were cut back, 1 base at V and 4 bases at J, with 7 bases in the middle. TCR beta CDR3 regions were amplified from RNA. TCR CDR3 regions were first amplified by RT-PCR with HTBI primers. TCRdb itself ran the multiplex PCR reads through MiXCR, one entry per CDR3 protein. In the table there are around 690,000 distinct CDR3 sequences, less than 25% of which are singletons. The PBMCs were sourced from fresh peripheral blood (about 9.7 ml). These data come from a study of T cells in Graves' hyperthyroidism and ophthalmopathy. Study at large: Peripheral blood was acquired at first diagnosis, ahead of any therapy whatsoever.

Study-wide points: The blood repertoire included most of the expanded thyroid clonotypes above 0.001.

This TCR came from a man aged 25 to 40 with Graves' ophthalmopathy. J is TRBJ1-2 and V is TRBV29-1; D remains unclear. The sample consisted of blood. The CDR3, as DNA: TGCAGCGTTGAAGGGGCCATCTATGGCTACACCTTC. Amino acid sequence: CSVEGAIYGYTF.